Presented here are 15 T cell receptor beta chains from one specimen sequenced in a study of OX40 agonist ivuxolimab in advanced cancers. Measured with immunoSEQ multiplex PCR; TCRdb has only the in-frame clones, and not every one. The sample consists of roughly 15,000 clones, about four fifths of them appearing once. The specimen was CD4+ or CD8+ T cells sorted from blood, collected in a trial of the OX40 agonist ivuxolimab. The receptors originated from an adult with an advanced solid tumor such as melanoma, head and neck, liver or kidney cancer.

The chain carries TRBV2 and TRBJ1-5, with 9 bases aligning to TRBD1. CDR1 is SNHLY, CDR2 FYNNEI, per germline. Trimming at V came to 4 bases and at J to 4 bases, leaving 2 bases not matched to a gene. The CDR3 is 14 amino acids. In DNA, the CDR3 is TGTGCCAGCAGTGTGGGGACAGGGAATCAGCCCCAGCATTTT. This encodes CASSVGTGNQPQHF. Full variable domain (outside the CDR3, taken from reference TRBV2 and TRBJ1-5): EPEVTQTPSHQVTQMGQEVILRCVPISNHLYFYWYRQILGQKVEFLVSFYNNEISEKSEIFDDQFSVERPDGSNFTLKIRSTKLEDSAMYFCASSVGTGNQPQHFGDGTRLSIL.

The rearrangement links TRBV5-1 to TRBJ2-1; 8 bases are shared with TRBD1. Germline V gene sequence: CDR1 SGHRS, CDR2 YFSETQ. Trimming at V came to 2 bases and at J to 8 bases, leaving 3 bases not matched to a gene. The CDR3 sequence is 13 residues long. The CDR3 region is CASSFMTGDEQFF. CDR3 DNA: TGCGCCAGCAGCTTTATGACAGGGGATGAGCAGTTCTTC.

This chain connects TRBV29-1 to TRBJ2-2; 8 bases fit TRBD2. V lost 5 bases and J lost 1; bases outside the gene matches: 0. The germline V gene has CDR1 SQVTM and CDR2 ANQGSEA. The CDR3 has 13 residues. CDR3 DNA sequence: TGCAGCGTTAGCGGGGGGAACACCGGGGAGCTGTTTTTT. It encodes CSVSGGNTGELFF.

This chain uses TRBV9 with TRBJ2-1; D is perhaps TRBD1 (5 bases). This CDR3 has 15 residues. Germline CDR1 is SGDLS and CDR2 is YYNGEE. V lost 0 bases to trimming and J lost 2 bases, with 9 bases between them. The DNA of the CDR3 is TGTGCCAGCAGCGTAGAAGGGGCCACCTACAATGAGCAGTTCTTC. Residues: CASSVEGATYNEQFF.

V usage is TRBV30 and J usage is TRBJ2-7; D uncertain. V lost 8 bases to trimming and J lost 2 bases, with 19 bases between them. CDR3 length equals 14 residues. CDR1 and CDR2 from the germline V gene are GTSNPN and SVGIG (reference sequence). The CDR3 DNA follows: TGTGCCGCTCGCCGTGACATGGCAACCTACGAGCAGTACTTC. Encoded protein: CAARRDMATYEQYF.

The CDR3 loop reads CASSFGGYNEQFF. CDR3 DNA: TGTGCCAGCAGTTTTGGGGGGTACAATGAGCAGTTCTTC. J is TRBJ2-1 and V is TRBV27, with D perhaps matching TRBD2 (6 bases). The V gene's germline CDR1 is MNHEY and CDR2 SMNVEV (reference sequence). Trimming removed 3 bases at V and 4 bases at J, with 7 bases between. The CDR3 sequence is 13 residues long.

V gene TRBV25-1 combines with J gene TRBJ1-1; no clear D gene. The V gene lost 5 bases and the J gene lost 0 bases, with 4 bases spanning the gap. The length of the CDR3 is 12 residues. Germline V gives CDR1 MGHDK, CDR2 SYGVNS. CDR3 in DNA: TGTGCCAGCAGTCAGATGAACACTGAAGCTTTCTTT. Translated, it gives CASSQMNTEAFF. The variable domain in full, with the rest retrieved from reference TRBV25-1 and TRBJ1-1, is EADIYQTPRYLVIGTGKKITLECSQTMGHDKMYWYQQDPGMELHLIHYSYGVNSTEKGDLSSESTVSRIRTEHFPLTLESARPSHTSQYLCASSQMNTEAFFGQGTRLTVV.

V gene TRBV7-2 combines with J gene TRBJ2-5; 10 bases agree with TRBD2. The CDR3 is 15 amino acids. From germline, CDR1 is SGHTA and CDR2 FQGNSA. J lost 3 bases, V lost 6 bases, and 7 bases had no gene match. The CDR3 reads CASSPFLAGEETQYF. The CDR3 nucleotides are TGTGCCAGCAGTCCCTTTCTAGCGGGGGAAGAGACCCAGTACTTC.

The chain joins TRBV9 to TRBJ2-5; D might be TRBD1 or TRBD2, each matching 5 bases. Trimming stripped 2 bases from V and 0 bases from J, with 11 bases between. CDR3 size: 15 residues. The germline gives CDR1 SGDLS, CDR2 YYNGEE. CDR3 sequence: CASSVSGRNQETQYF. Here the CDR3 DNA reads TGTGCCAGCAGCGTGTCGGGACGGAACCAAGAGACCCAGTACTTC. Full variable domain (outside the CDR3, taken from reference TRBV9 and TRBJ2-5): DSGVTQTPKHLITATGQRVTLRCSPRSGDLSVYWYQQSLDQGLQFLIQYYNGEERAKGNILERFSAQQFPDLHSELNLSSLELGDSALYFCASSVSGRNQETQYFGPGTRLLVL.

The chain couples TRBV29-1 to TRBJ2-7; D uncertain. This CDR3 comprises 13 residues. V gave up 3 bases and J gave up 0 bases, with 9 bases separating them. Germline V CDR1 and CDR2: SQVTM, ANQGSEA. CDR3 amino acids: CSVDDRSSYEQYF. As DNA, the CDR3 is TGCAGCGTTGACGACCGGAGCTCCTACGAGCAGTACTTC.

The rearrangement links TRBV27 to TRBJ2-6; D remains ambiguous. This CDR3 contains 15 residues. Germline values: CDR1 MNHEY, CDR2 SMNVEV (reference sequence). The V end was cut by 2 bases, the J end by 4 bases, with 9 bases between. The CDR3 region is CASSLVSGGANVLTF. In nucleotides, the CDR3 is TGTGCCAGCAGTTTAGTCTCAGGCGGGGCCAACGTCCTGACTTTC.

Concerning this clone: One junction end disagrees with the germline gene, perhaps due to a read error. The chain uses TRBV9 and TRBJ2-5, with D possibly matching TRBD2 (6 bases). The J call may be wrong; the DNA end is better matched by TRBJ2-7. This CDR3 contains 15 residues. Germline V gene data show CDR1 as SGDLS and CDR2 as YYNGEE. The CDR3, as DNA: TGCGCCAGCAGCCAAGGTATGGGAGGAACTGACGAGCAGTACTTC. Its protein product is CASSQGMGGTDEQYF.

The chain carries TRBV27 and TRBJ2-2, with D uncertain. The germline gives CDR1 MNHEY, CDR2 SMNVEV (reference sequence). Trimming left V 6 bases short and J 1 base short, with 9 bases between. This CDR3 region has 14 residues. Here the CDR3 DNA reads TGTGCCAGCAGCTCCGAACTGAACACCGGGGAGCTGTTTTTT. Its translation is CASSSELNTGELFF.

The rearrangement links TRBV5-4 to TRBJ2-1; 7 bases match TRBD2. The CDR3 totals 17 residues. Germline CDR1 SGHNT, CDR2 YYREEE (reference sequence). Trimming removed 4 bases from V and 6 bases from J; junction bases left unmatched: 16. The CDR3, as DNA: TGTGCCAGCAGCCCACGAGCGAGCGGGGTAGATGGCAATGAGCAGTTCTTC. Translating it yields CASSPRASGVDGNEQFF.

Only one count was recorded for this clone. The gene calls are TRBV29-1 and TRBJ1-2; 7 positions match TRBD1. This CDR3 has 15 residues. Per the germline V gene, CDR1 is SQVTM and CDR2 is ANQGSEA. The CDR3 coding sequence is TGCAGATCCGACCGGGACAGAGCGACTAACTATGGCTACACCTTC. Translating it yields CRSDRDRATNYGYTF.